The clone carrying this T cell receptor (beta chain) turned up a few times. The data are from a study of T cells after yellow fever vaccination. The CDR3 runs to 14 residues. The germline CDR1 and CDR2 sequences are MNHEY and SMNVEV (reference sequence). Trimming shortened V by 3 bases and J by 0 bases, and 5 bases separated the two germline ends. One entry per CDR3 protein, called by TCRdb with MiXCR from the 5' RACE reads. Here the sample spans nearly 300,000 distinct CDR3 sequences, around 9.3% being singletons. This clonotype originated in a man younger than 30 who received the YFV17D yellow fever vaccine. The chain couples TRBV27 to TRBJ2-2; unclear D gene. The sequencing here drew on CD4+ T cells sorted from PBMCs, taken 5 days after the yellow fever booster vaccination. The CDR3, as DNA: TGTGCCAGCAGTTTCCGCGCGAACACCGGGGAGCTGTTTTTT. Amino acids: CASSFRANTGELFF.